Each of the 30 T cell receptor beta chains below was sequenced from the same sample in a study of post-analysis software for immune sequencing data. Study outcomes and limitations: TRBV segments more frequent in patients than in controls numbered about 5 and included TRBV5-6, TRBV5-1 and TRBV20-1.

Unique molecular identifiers were built into the TCR beta cDNA libraries. One entry per CDR3 protein results from TCRdb running MiXCR on the PCR reads. The repertoire holds 500,000 to 600,000 distinct CDR3 sequences, roughly 45% seen once, with around 1.7% in the top ten. Antigens for these TCRs are unknown. Sequencing input: blood. The source is a girl between 10 and 17 years old with multiple sclerosis.

V gene TRBV12-3 or TRBV12-4 combines with J gene TRBJ2-3; no definite D call. The CDR3 runs to 14 residues. With 6 bases removed from V and 0 bases from J, the gap between germline ends came to 10 bases. CDR3 DNA sequence: TGTGCCAGCAGGGGCAACCTTAGCACAGATACGCAGTATTTT. Amino acids: CASRGNLSTDTQYF.

This chain connects TRBV11-3 to TRBJ2-3; D is unresolved. The CDR3 covers 17 residues. CDR1 and CDR2 (germline): SGHNT, YENEEA. The germline V and J ends were trimmed by 3 bases and 0 bases, with 16 bases remaining between them. The CDR3 is CASSLGSEAYSTDTQYF. Written as DNA, the CDR3 is TGTGCCAGCAGCTTGGGCTCGGAAGCATATAGCACAGATACGCAGTATTTT.

The DNA for the CDR3 is TGTGCCAGCAGTTTCGAGCGCACCGGGGAGCTGTTTTTT. Protein sequence: CASSFERTGELFF. This chain joins TRBV6-5 and TRBJ2-2; D unclear. Germline CDR1 is MNHEY and CDR2 is SVGAGI. V lost 4 bases and J 4 bases, leaving 7 bases between the germline ends. This CDR3 comprises 13 residues.

The rearrangement joins TRBV30 to TRBJ2-4; no definite D call. The CDR3 is 12 amino acids. The germline V gene has CDR1 GTSNPN and CDR2 SVGIG (reference sequence). Trimming removed 1 base from V and 3 bases from J, with 4 bases in between. CDR3 nucleotides: TGTGCCTGGAGTGGGAACAAAAACATTCAGTACTTC. Its translation is CAWSGNKNIQYF.

The chain has TRBV12-3 or TRBV12-4 and TRBJ2-7, with 10 positions matching TRBD2. After removal of 7 bases from V and 1 base from J, the junction contained 4 bases not matched to a gene. The CDR3 extends over 14 amino acids. The CDR3 nucleotides read TGTGCCAGCACCTCACTAGCGGGGTCCTACGAGCAGTACTTC. It codes for CASTSLAGSYEQYF.

The chain employs TRBV29-1 and TRBJ2-4; weak D call: TRBD2 (7 bases). Trimming left V 7 bases short and J 7 bases short, with 17 bases between. This CDR3 contains 13 residues. Germline CDR1 reads SQVTM; CDR2 reads ANQGSEA. CDR3 protein: CSAEGGTGNIQYF. The CDR3 DNA reads TGCAGCGCCGAGGGGGGGACGGGGAACATTCAGTACTTC.

This clonotype has more than one count but fewer than ten. The chain recombines TRBV20-1 with TRBJ1-4, with D unclear. The germline V and J ends were trimmed by 0 bases and 0 bases, with 8 bases remaining between them. This CDR3 is built from 15 residues. Germline lookup yields CDR1 DFQATT and CDR2 SNEGSKA (reference sequence). CDR3 protein: CSARDSGATNEKLFF. CDR3 nucleotide sequence: TGCAGTGCTAGAGATTCAGGCGCAACTAATGAAAAACTGTTTTTT.

The chain uses TRBV12-3 or TRBV12-4 and TRBJ1-1; weak D call: TRBD1 (5 bases). Trimming took 3 bases from V and 7 from J, leaving 12 bases between them. The CDR3 has 13 residues. CDR3 in DNA: TGTGCCAGCAGTTTGACAGAGGCGGTTGAAGCTTTCTTT. Translated, it gives CASSLTEAVEAFF.

The gene calls are TRBV4-1 and TRBJ1-1; perhaps TRBD1 as D (6 bases). Germline CDR1 reads MGHRA; CDR2 reads YSYEKL. V lost 2 bases, J lost 11 bases, and 15 bases lay in between. The length of the CDR3 is 13 residues. CDR3: CASSQPMTGEAFF. The CDR3 nucleotides read TGCGCCAGCAGCCAACCAATGACAGGTGAGGCTTTCTTT.

This clonotype was counted once. The J gene is TRBJ2-7, the V gene TRBV29-1; D is possibly TRBD1 (5 bases). V gave up 5 bases and J gave up 0 bases, with 14 bases separating them. In germline, CDR1 is SQVTM, CDR2 ANQGSEA. This CDR3 is built from 14 residues. The CDR3 nucleotides are TGCAGCGTTCGTTCAGGGAAAAGCTCCTACGAGCAGTACTTC. Protein product: CSVRSGKSSYEQYF.

V and J are TRBV10-3 and TRBJ2-1; 12 positions match TRBD2. The CDR3 length is 15 residues. The V gene's germline CDR1 is ENHRY and CDR2 SYGVKD. V gave up 4 bases and J gave up 4 bases; unmatched junction bases: 2. The DNA of the CDR3 is TGTGCCATCAGTGGGACTAGCGGGGCGTACAATGAGCAGTTCTTC. Translating gives CAISGTSGAYNEQFF.

The CDR3: CASSLAVRGREETQYF. The CDR3 bases are TGTGCCAGCAGCTTAGCGGTCAGGGGGCGGGAGGAGACCCAGTACTTC. This chain links TRBV7-2 with TRBJ2-5; maybe TRBD1 (8 bases). The ends were cut back, 0 bases at V and 5 bases at J, with 16 bases in the middle. Germline lookup yields CDR1 SGHTA and CDR2 FQGNSA. This CDR3 region has 16 residues.

The genes are TRBV5-1 and TRBJ2-6; D gene ambiguous. The V gene's germline CDR1 is SGHRS and CDR2 YFSETQ. Trimming removed 1 base at V and 0 bases at J, with 8 bases between. This CDR3 spans 16 amino acids. The CDR3 is CASSLLQSSGANVLTF. The CDR3 coding sequence is TGCGCCAGCAGCTTGCTACAGAGCTCTGGGGCCAACGTCCTGACTTTC. The full variable domain, its missing parts supplied by reference TRBV5-1 and TRBJ2-6, is KAGVTQTPRYLIKTRGQQVTLSCSPISGHRSVSWYQQTPGQGLQFLFEYFSETQRNKGNFPGRFSGRQFSNSRSEMNVSTLELGDSALYLCASSLLQSSGANVLTFGAGSRLTVL.

This clonotype has more than one count but fewer than ten. The rearrangement uses TRBV5-1 and TRBJ1-2, with TRBD1 as a possible D gene (5 bases). Germline CDR1 reads SGHRS; CDR2 reads YFSETQ. This CDR3 has 13 amino acids. V lost 4 bases and J 2 bases, leaving 9 bases between the germline ends. CDR3 sequence reads: CASSDRDNYGYTF. CDR3 coding DNA: TGCGCCAGCAGCGACCGGGACAACTATGGCTACACCTTC.

This clonotype was found once. The V and J genes are TRBV27 and TRBJ2-1; 7 positions agree with TRBD2. The CDR3 totals 15 residues. The ends lost 5 bases at V and 9 bases at J; junction bases unmatched: 13. The germline CDR1 and CDR2 sequences are MNHEY and SMNVEV (reference sequence). The CDR3 sequence is CASSIGAGRASEQFF. The CDR3 DNA is TGTGCCAGCAGTATCGGGGCAGGGAGGGCTTCTGAGCAGTTCTTC.

The chain recombines TRBV20-1 with TRBJ2-3; D remains unclear. The germline gives CDR1 DFQATT, CDR2 SNEGSKA (reference sequence). Trimming cost V 6 bases and J 1 base, with 11 bases left between them. This CDR3 is built from 13 residues. CDR3 bases: TGCAGTGCCCGACACGCTGGCACAGATACGCAGTATTTT. Translation gives CSARHAGTDTQYF.

This chain connects TRBV5-1 to TRBJ2-3; tentatively, D is TRBD2 (6 bases). V was trimmed by 0 bases and J by 4 bases, leaving 9 bases between them. Germline values: CDR1 SGHRS, CDR2 YFSETQ. There are 14 residues in the CDR3. The CDR3 nucleotides are TGCGCCAGCAGCTTGGGTGGGAGGTCAGATACGCAGTATTTT. It encodes CASSLGGRSDTQYF.

The gene calls are TRBV12-3 or TRBV12-4 and TRBJ2-2; D uncertain. V shed 7 bases and J shed 1 base, with 10 bases lying between them. The CDR3 spans 14 residues. This CDR3 reads CASIPLGNTGELFF. The CDR3 bases are TGTGCCAGCATCCCTCTGGGGAACACCGGGGAGCTGTTTTTT.

This chain joins TRBV12-3 or TRBV12-4 and TRBJ2-7; TRBD2 aligns across 10 bases. Losses at the gene ends were 5 bases for V and 0 bases for J; bases not matched to a gene: 10. This CDR3 has 17 residues. As DNA, the CDR3 is TGTGCCAGCAGTAGTGCTAGCGGGAGCAATCCCTCCTACGAGCAGTACTTC. This encodes CASSSASGSNPSYEQYF.

This chain joins TRBV6-1 and TRBJ1-6; 9 nucleotides agree with TRBD1. The length of the CDR3 is 16 residues. Germline CDR1 reads MNHNS; CDR2 reads SASEGT. V lost 2 bases, J lost 9 bases, and 8 bases stayed unmatched. CDR3 protein: CASSENGDRAGSPLHF. The CDR3 DNA reads as TGTGCCAGCAGTGAAAACGGGGACAGGGCTGGTTCACCCCTCCACTTT.

This clonotype was counted a few times. The CDR3 protein is CASSSRRYLPEQYF. CDR3 coding DNA: TGTGCCAGCAGTTCCAGACGATATTTACCCGAGCAGTACTTC. The rearrangement uses TRBV12-3 or TRBV12-4 and TRBJ2-7; D gene ambiguous. This CDR3 region has 14 residues. The V end was cut by 4 bases, the J end by 6 bases, with 16 bases between.

This clonotype was seen at least ten times. V is TRBV20-1 and J is TRBJ2-7, with a possible D match to TRBD1 (5 bases). V was clipped by 3 bases and J by 2 bases, with 14 bases between them. The germline V gene encodes CDR1 DFQATT and CDR2 SNEGSKA (reference sequence). The CDR3 loop spans 14 amino acids. The CDR3, as DNA: TGCAGTGCTAGGCGAGCGCAGGGCCCCTACGAGCAGTACTTC. This codes for CSARRAQGPYEQYF.

The rearrangement uses TRBV9 and TRBJ1-6; D is undetermined. The germline V gene has CDR1 SGDLS and CDR2 YYNGEE. V shed 3 bases and J shed 9 bases, with 10 bases lying between them. The CDR3 sequence is 13 residues long. The chain's CDR3 is CASSGNWGSPLHF. CDR3 in DNA: TGTGCCAGCAGCGGCAACTGGGGTTCACCCCTCCACTTT.

The rearrangement joins TRBV6-6 to TRBJ2-7; D call uncertain. Germline assignment: CDR1 MNHNY and CDR2 SVGAGI (reference sequence). CDR3 length: 11 residues. Trimming shortened V by 6 bases and J by 3 bases, and 6 bases separated the two germline ends. CDR3 sequence (DNA): TGTGCCAGCAGGGCAAACTACGAGCAGTACTTC. Its translation: CASRANYEQYF.

This chain uses TRBV2 with TRBJ1-2; TRBD1 matches at 9 bases. CDR1 is SNHLY and CDR2 is FYNNEI in the germline V gene. This CDR3 comprises 17 residues. V dropped 3 bases and J dropped 4; count of bases not matched to a gene: 12. The CDR3 sequence: CASSDSRQGGPRYGYTF. CDR3 nucleotides: TGTGCCAGCAGTGACTCGAGACAGGGGGGCCCCCGCTATGGCTACACCTTC.

The rearrangement links TRBV7-9 to TRBJ2-7; 10 bases fit TRBD1. The CDR3 loop spans 16 amino acids. The V gene's germline CDR1 is SEHNR and CDR2 FQNEAQ (reference sequence). Trimming at V came to 3 bases and at J to 3 bases, leaving 8 bases not matched to a gene. The CDR3 bases are TGTGCCAGCAGCTTCAATCCGGGACAGGGGAACTACGAGCAGTACTTC. Protein sequence: CASSFNPGQGNYEQYF.

This clonotype was counted ten times or more. The CDR3 DNA sequence: TGCGCCAGCAGCCAAGATGCCAGGGTAGGGGAGACCCAGTACTTC. Translation: CASSQDARVGETQYF. V usage is TRBV4-1 and J usage is TRBJ2-5; the D gene is possibly TRBD1 (5 bases). The CDR3 consists of 15 residues. The germline CDR1 and CDR2 sequences are MGHRA and YSYEKL. Trimming took 0 bases from V and 5 from J, leaving 13 bases between them.

The chain joins TRBV5-1 to TRBJ2-1; maybe TRBD1 (6 bases). The length of the CDR3 is 13 residues. Per germline, CDR1 SGHRS and CDR2 YFSETQ. Trimming took off 4 bases at V and 7 bases at J, with 12 bases between the two ends. The CDR3 nucleotides read TGCGCCAGCAGCCTTGACAGGTGGAATGAGCAGTTCTTC. Protein: CASSLDRWNEQFF.

Regarding this clonotype: At one of its ends the junction is not consistent with the germline gene, which may arise from a read error. The genes are TRBV11-1 and TRBJ2-1, with D possibly being TRBD1 or TRBD2 (6 bases each). The CDR3 has 15 amino acids. Germline lookup yields CDR1 SGHAT and CDR2 FQDESV (reference sequence). CDR3 sequence reads: CAGSLVGGLGNEQFF. In nucleotides, the CDR3 is TGTGCCGGCAGCTTAGTCGGGGGCCTAGGCAATGAGCAGTTCTTC.

The chain recombines TRBV27 with TRBJ2-6, with D unclear. The CDR3 length is 14 residues. Trimming left V 7 bases short and J 3 bases short, with 10 bases between. Per germline, CDR1 MNHEY and CDR2 SMNVEV (reference sequence). The CDR3 loop reads CASTPVGGANVLTF. The CDR3 nucleotides read TGTGCCAGCACCCCAGTTGGTGGGGCCAACGTCCTGACTTTC.